A selection of T cell receptor beta chains follows, all from one sample in a study of blood T cells in healthy people across ages. From the 5' RACE reads, TCRdb called clonotypes with MiXCR, one entry per CDR3 protein. The data contain around 280,000 distinct CDR3 sequences, 25% to 30% of them singletons. The sample comprised blood. These receptors originate from a woman in her seventies in good health. Each CDR3 is given with its conserved first and last residue. D genes are given only for firm matches. Clone size is stated in some rows and not others, as once, few, many or a class when expanded.

V,J,D,size,DNA,CDR3
TRBV29-1,TRBJ2-5,-,-,TGCAGCGTTGGGGAACAAGAGACCCAGTACTTC,CSVGEQETQYF
TRBV3-1,TRBJ2-4,TRBD2,-,TGTGCCAGCAGCCAAGGCCCTCTTTTAGCGGGATTGGCCAAAAACATTCAGTACTTC,CASSQGPLLAGLAKNIQYF
TRBV3-1,TRBJ2-7,-,-,TGTGCCAGCAGCCAAGGTCCAGCGGGCTACGAGCAGTACTTC,CASSQGPAGYEQYF
TRBV14,TRBJ2-1,TRBD2,-,TGTGCCAGCAGCCAAGAAGACGGGAGGGCCAGGGGTGAGCAGTTCTTC,CASSQEDGRARGEQFF
TRBV3-1,TRBJ2-5,-,-,TGTGCCAGCAGCCATCCCGCCCACGATCTTAGGACCCAGTACTTC,CASSHPAHDLRTQYF
TRBV14,TRBJ1-2,TRBD1,-,TGTGCCAGCAGCCAAATCCGGGACAGCAACTATGGCTACACCTTC,CASSQIRDSNYGYTF
TRBV29-1,TRBJ2-1,-,few,TGCAGCGTTGAATGGACCTCCAGCATCTACAATGAGCAGTTCTTC,CSVEWTSSIYNEQFF
TRBV15,TRBJ2-7,-,few,TGTGCCACCAGCAGAGATATCCAGTACGAGCAGTACTTC,CATSRDIQYEQYF
TRBV29-1,TRBJ2-6,-,many,TGCAGCGTTGGAAACTCTGGGGCCAACGTCCTGACTTTC,CSVGNSGANVLTF
TRBV7-8,TRBJ2-1,TRBD1,-,TGTGCCAGCAGCGCGAGCCCCGGGACAGGGGAGTTCTTC,CASSASPGTGEFF
TRBV7-8,TRBJ1-4,-,-,TGTGCCAGCAGCCCCAGGGCGGGGGGCAAGGGGAATGAAAAACTGTTTTTT,CASSPRAGGKGNEKLFF
TRBV5-1,TRBJ1-1,-,-,TGCGCCAGCAGCTTAGAACCGGGCCCGGGGGTTGAAGCTTTCTTT,CASSLEPGPGVEAFF
TRBV29-1,TRBJ2-5,-,-,TGCAGCGTTGAAAGGGTGCAAGAGACCCAGTACTTC,CSVERVQETQYF
TRBV12-3/TRBV12-4,TRBJ2-5,-,-,TGTGCCAGCAGTTTAAGTTCCCCTAGGCCCCAAGAGACCCAGTACTTC,CASSLSSPRPQETQYF
TRBV28,TRBJ2-5,-,-,TGTGCCAGCAGTTTAGGGGCAGGGAATCAAGAGACCCAGTACTTC,CASSLGAGNQETQYF
TRBV10-1,TRBJ1-1,-,-,TGCGCCAGCTCACCGTCCCAGTACACTGAAGCTTTCTTT,CASSPSQYTEAFF
TRBV7-2,TRBJ2-2,-,-,TGTGCCAGCAGCTTAGGGCGGGAAAGGGAGCTGTTTTTT,CASSLGRERELFF
TRBV7-2,TRBJ1-5,-,few,TGTGCCAGCAAAGTACAGGTTCTAAGCAATCAGCCCCAGCATTTT,CASKVQVLSNQPQHF
TRBV7-3,TRBJ2-1,-,few,TGTGCCAGCAGCTCCCCGCTAGCTGAGAACTCCTACAACGAGCAGTTCTTC,CASSSPLAENSYNEQFF
TRBV7-2,TRBJ1-3,TRBD1,-,TGTGCCAGCAGCCCCAGGACAGGGGGTACTGGAAACACCATATATTTT,CASSPRTGGTGNTIYF
TRBV7-8,TRBJ2-7,TRBD1,-,TGTGCCAGCCTCATCAGCAGGGGGCCCTACGAGCAGTACTTC,CASLISRGPYEQYF
TRBV6-5,TRBJ1-2,-,few,TGTGCCAGCAGTCTGCCCCGGCACCACTTCCACTATGGCTACACCTTC,CASSLPRHHFHYGYTF
TRBV6-1,TRBJ2-5,TRBD1,-,TGTGCCAGCAAGAGGACAGGGGAAGGAGAGACCCAGTACTTC,CASKRTGEGETQYF
TRBV20-1,TRBJ1-1,-,-,TGCAGTGCTTCAGGGGATACTGAAGCTTTCTTT,CSASGDTEAFF
TRBV28,TRBJ1-4,-,-,TGTGCCAGCAGGGGGGGAGCAACTAATGAAAAACTGTTTTTT,CASRGGATNEKLFF
TRBV20-1,TRBJ2-2,-,-,TGCAGTGCTACAGGGGCGAACACCGGGGAGCTGTTTTTT,CSATGANTGELFF
TRBV16,TRBJ2-1,-,once,TGTGCCAGCAGCCCTTCCAGGGGGGGAAATGAGCAGTTCTTC,CASSPSRGGNEQFF
TRBV5-6,TRBJ2-1,TRBD2,many,TGTGCCAGCAGCACTCAACTAGCGGGAGGTCGAGTTGAGCAGTTCTTC,CASSTQLAGGRVEQFF